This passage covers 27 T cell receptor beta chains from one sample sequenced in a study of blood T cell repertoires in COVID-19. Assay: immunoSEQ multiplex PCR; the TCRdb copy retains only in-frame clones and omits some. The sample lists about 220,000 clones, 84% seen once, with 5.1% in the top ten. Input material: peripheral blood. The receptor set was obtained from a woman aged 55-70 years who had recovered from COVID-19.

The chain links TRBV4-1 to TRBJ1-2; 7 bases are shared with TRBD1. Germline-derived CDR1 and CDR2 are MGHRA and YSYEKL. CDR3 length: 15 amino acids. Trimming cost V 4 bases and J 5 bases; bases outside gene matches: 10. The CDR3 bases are TGCGCCAGCAGCCCTCCGGGACAGAATCTTTATGGCTACACCTTC. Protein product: CASSPPGQNLYGYTF.

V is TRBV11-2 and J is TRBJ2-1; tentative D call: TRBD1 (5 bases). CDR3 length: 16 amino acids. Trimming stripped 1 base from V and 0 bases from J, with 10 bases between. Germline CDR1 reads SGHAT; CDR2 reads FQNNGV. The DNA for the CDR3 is TGTGCCAGCAGCTTAGTGGTAAGGGGCTCCTACAATGAGCAGTTCTTC. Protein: CASSLVVRGSYNEQFF.

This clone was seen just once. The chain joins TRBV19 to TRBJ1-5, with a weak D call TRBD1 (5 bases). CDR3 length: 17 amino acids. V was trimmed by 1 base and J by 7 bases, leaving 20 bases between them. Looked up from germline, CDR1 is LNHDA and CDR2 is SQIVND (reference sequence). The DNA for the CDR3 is TGTGCCAGTAGTATAGTCCAGGGTGGAGGGTTCGGCCAGCCCCAGCATTTT. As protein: CASSIVQGGGFGQPQHF.

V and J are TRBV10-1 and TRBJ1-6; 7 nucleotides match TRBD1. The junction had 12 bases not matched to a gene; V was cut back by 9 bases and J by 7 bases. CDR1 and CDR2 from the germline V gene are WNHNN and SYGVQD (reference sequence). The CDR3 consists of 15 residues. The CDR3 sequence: CARNLRTRGNSPLHF. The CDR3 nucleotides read TGCGCCAGAAACCTTCGGACCAGGGGGAATTCACCCCTCCACTTT.

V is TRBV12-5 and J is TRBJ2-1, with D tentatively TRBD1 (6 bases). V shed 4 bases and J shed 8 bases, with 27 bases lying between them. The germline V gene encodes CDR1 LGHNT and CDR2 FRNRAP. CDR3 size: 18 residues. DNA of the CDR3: TGTGCTAGTGGTTCCGCGCGCATCAGTGGGGGCGTTCTGGATGAGCAGTTCTTC. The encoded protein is CASGSARISGGVLDEQFF.

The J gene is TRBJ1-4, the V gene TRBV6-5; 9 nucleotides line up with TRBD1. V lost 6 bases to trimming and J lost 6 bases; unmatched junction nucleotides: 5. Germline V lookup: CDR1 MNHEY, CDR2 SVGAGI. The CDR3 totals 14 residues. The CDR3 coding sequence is TGTGCCAGCAGAGCAAACAGGGGGCATGAAAAACTGTTTTTT. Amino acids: CASRANRGHEKLFF.

CDR3 protein: CASSNRQGNTEAFF. Written as DNA, the CDR3 is TGTGCCAGCAGCAACAGACAGGGGAACACTGAAGCTTTCTTT. The chain recombines TRBV3-1 (or the pseudogene TRBV3-2) with TRBJ1-1; 7 nucleotides line up with TRBD1. Germline assignment: CDR1 LGHDT and CDR2 YNNKEL (reference sequence). V lost 5 bases to trimming and J lost 1 base; unmatched junction nucleotides: 4. This CDR3 has 14 residues.

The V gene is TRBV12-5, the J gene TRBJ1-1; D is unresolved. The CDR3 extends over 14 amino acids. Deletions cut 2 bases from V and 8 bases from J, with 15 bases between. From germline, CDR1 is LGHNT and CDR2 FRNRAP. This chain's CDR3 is CASGLIPSPGEAFF. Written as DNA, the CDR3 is TGTGCTAGTGGTTTGATCCCATCGCCCGGGGAAGCTTTCTTT.

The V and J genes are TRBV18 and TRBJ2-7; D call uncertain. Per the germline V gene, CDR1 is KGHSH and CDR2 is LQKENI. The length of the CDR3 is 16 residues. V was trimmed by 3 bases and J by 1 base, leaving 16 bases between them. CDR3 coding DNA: TGTGCCAGCTCACCCCTGACGAGAGGCATTTCCTACGAGCAGTACTTC. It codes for CASSPLTRGISYEQYF.

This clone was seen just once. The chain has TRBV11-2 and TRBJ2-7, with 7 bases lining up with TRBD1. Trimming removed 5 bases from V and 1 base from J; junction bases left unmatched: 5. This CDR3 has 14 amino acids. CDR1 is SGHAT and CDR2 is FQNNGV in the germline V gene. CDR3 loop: CASSHQGESYEQYF. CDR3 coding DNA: TGTGCCAGCAGCCACCAGGGGGAATCCTACGAGCAGTACTTC.

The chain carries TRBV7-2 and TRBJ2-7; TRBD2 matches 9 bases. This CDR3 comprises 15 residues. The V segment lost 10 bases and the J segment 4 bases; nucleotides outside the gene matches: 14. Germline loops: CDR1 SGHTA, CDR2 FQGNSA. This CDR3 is CATSAGIAGVYEQYF. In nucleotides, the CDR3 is TGTGCCACCTCAGCGGGAATAGCGGGGGTGTACGAGCAGTACTTC.

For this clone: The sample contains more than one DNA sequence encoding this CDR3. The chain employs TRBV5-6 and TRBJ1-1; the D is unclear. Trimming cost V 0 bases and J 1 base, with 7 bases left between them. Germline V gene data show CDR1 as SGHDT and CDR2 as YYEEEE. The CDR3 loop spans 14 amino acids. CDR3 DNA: TGTGCCAGCAGCTTGGGTGGCCGGAACACTGAAGCTTTCTTT. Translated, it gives CASSLGGRNTEAFF.

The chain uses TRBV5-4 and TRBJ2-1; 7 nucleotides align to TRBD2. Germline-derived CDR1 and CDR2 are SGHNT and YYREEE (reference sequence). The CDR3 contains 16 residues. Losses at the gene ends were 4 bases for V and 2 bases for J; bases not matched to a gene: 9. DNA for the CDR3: TGTGCCAGCAGCCCTCGCACCAGCGGGGCCTACAATGAGCAGTTCTTC. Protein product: CASSPRTSGAYNEQFF.

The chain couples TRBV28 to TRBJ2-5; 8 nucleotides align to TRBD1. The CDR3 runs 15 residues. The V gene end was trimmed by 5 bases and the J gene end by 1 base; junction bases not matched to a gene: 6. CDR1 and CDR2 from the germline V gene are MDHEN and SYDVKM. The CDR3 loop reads CASSAVRGLQETQYF. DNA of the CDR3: TGTGCCAGCAGTGCGGTCAGGGGGCTCCAAGAGACCCAGTACTTC. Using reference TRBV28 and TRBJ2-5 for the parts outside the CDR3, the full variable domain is DVKVTQSSRYLVKRTGEKVFLECVQDMDHENMFWYRQDPGLGLRLIYFSYDVKMKEKGDIPEGYSVSREKKERFSLILESASTNQTSMYLCASSAVRGLQETQYFGPGTRLLVL.

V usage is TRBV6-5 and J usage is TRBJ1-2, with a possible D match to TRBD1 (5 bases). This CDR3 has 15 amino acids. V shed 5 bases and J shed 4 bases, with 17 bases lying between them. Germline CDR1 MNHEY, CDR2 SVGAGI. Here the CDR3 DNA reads TGTGCCAGCAGTCGCACTTGGGGCCAGACCTATGGCTACACCTTC. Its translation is CASSRTWGQTYGYTF.

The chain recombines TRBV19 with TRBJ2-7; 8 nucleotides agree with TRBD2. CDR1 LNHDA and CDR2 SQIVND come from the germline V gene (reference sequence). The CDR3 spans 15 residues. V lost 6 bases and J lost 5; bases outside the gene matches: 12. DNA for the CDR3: TGTGCCAGTAGGTTGACCGGCGGGGGGCGTGACGAGCAGTACTTC. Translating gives CASRLTGGGRDEQYF.

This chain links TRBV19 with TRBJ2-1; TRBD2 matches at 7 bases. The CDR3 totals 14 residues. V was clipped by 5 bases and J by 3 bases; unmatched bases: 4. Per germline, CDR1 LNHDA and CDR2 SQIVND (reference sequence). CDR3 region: CASSERGDYNEQFF. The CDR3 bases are TGTGCCAGTAGTGAGCGGGGAGACTACAATGAGCAGTTCTTC.

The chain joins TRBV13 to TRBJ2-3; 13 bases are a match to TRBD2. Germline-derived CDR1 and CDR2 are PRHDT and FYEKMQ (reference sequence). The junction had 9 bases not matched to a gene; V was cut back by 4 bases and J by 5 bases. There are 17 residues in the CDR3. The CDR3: CASSSRTSGGGEDTQYF. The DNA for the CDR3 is TGTGCCAGCAGCTCCAGGACTAGCGGGGGAGGGGAAGATACGCAGTATTTT.

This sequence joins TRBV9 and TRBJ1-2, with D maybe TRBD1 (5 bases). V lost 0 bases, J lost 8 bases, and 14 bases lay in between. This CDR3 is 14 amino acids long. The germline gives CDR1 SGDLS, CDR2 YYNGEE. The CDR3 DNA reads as TGTGCCAGCAGCGTAGCCGCGGGGCGAACAGGCTACACCTTC. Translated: CASSVAAGRTGYTF.

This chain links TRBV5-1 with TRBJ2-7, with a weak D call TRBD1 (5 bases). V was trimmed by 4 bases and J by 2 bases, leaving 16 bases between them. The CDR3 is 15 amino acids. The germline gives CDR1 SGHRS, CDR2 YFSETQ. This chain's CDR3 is CASSQTGAGAYEQYF. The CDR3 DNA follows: TGCGCCAGCAGCCAGACTGGGGCAGGAGCCTACGAGCAGTACTTC.

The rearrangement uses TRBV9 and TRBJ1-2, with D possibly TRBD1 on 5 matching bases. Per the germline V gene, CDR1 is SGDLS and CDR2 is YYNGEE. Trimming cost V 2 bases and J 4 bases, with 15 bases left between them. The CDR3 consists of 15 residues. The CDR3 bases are TGTGCCAGCAGCGTTGCCCGTCAGGGTGGCTATGGCTACACCTTC. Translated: CASSVARQGGYGYTF. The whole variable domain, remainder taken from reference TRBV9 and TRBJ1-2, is DSGVTQTPKHLITATGQRVTLRCSPRSGDLSVYWYQQSLDQGLQFLIQYYNGEERAKGNILERFSAQQFPDLHSELNLSSLELGDSALYFCASSVARQGGYGYTFGSGTRLTVV.

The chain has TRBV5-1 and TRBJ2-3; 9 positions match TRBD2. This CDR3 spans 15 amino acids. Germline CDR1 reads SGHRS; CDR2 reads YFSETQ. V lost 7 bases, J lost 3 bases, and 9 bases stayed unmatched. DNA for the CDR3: TGCGCCAGCGTAGGTAGCGGGGGATTGACAGATACGCAGTATTTT. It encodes CASVGSGGLTDTQYF.

CDR3 sequence (DNA): TGCGCCAGCAGTGACCCCGACAGGCAAGAGACCCAGTACTTC. Protein sequence: CASSDPDRQETQYF. The chain employs TRBV10-2 and TRBJ2-5; a weak D match, TRBD1 (6 bases). Germline-derived CDR1 and CDR2 are WSHSY and SAAADI. V was cut by 3 bases and J by 2 bases, with 10 bases left in between. This CDR3 region has 14 residues.

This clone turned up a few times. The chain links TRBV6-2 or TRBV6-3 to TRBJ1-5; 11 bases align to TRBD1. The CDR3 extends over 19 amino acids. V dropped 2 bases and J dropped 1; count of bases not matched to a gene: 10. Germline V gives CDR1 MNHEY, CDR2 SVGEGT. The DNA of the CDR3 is TGTGCCAGCAGTTACCTACAGGACAGGGGGCGGATGAGCAATCAGCCCCAGCATTTT. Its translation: CASSYLQDRGRMSNQPQHF.

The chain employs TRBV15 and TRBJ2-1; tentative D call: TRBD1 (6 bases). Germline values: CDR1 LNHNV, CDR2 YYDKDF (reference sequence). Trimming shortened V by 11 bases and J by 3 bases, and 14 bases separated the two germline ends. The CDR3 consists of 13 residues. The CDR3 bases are TGTGCCTCCCAGGACAGAAACTACAATGAGCAGTTCTTC. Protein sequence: CASQDRNYNEQFF.

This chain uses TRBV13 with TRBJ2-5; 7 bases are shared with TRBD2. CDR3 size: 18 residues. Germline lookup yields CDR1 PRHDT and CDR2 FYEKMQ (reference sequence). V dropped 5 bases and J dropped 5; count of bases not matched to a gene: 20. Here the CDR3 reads CASSTPWGGGYSGETQYF. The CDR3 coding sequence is TGTGCCAGCAGCACACCATGGGGCGGGGGTTACTCCGGGGAGACCCAGTACTTC.

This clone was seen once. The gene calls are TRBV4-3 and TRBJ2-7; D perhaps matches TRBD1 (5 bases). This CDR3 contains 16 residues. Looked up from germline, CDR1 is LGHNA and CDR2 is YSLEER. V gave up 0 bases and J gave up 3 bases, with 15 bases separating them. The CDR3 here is CASSQENTGQGYEQYF. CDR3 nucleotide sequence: TGCGCCAGCAGCCAAGAAAACACAGGACAAGGCTACGAGCAGTACTTC.